The following is a TCR beta chain sequence with its context. This record comes from a study of blood T cell repertoires in COVID-19. Study information: Sample material is recorded as cDNA or gDNA derived from T cells, B-cell-depleted T cells, or PBMCs.

In the original analysis: Estimation of nucleated cell counts relied on the amplification of reference gene primers. Sequencing was performed with immunoSEQ multiplex PCR; in TCRdb, only in-frame clones are kept and a portion is missing. For V, J and clone size, that table is used; D and trimming come from the DNA. The sample records about 270,000 clones, more than 75% being singletons. The sequencing input was PBMCs or T cells enriched from blood (not recorded which). This TCR came from a woman between 35 and 50 years old with acute COVID-19.

CDR3 coding DNA: TGTGCCAGCAGTCACGGGGGGGCCGGCACAGATACGCAGTATTTT. Translation: CASSHGGAGTDTQYF. The V and J genes are TRBV6-2 or TRBV6-3 and TRBJ2-3, with 8 bases matching TRBD2. The CDR3 consists of 15 residues. The germline gives CDR1 MNHEY, CDR2 SVGEGT. Trimming took 5 bases from V and 1 from J; bases not matched to a gene: 5.